These 8 T cell receptor beta chains originate from one sample sequenced in a study of Ad26.COV2.S vaccination and SARS-CoV-2 variants. Measured with immunoSEQ multiplex PCR; TCRdb has only the in-frame clones, and not every one. The repertoire has some 370,000 clones, around four fifths of them found once; the top ten carry about 7.1%. Stated treatment: some 19 received Ad26.COV2.S at low or high dose, single or two shots; about five received placebo; per-sample allocation not given. Sampling was done on day 63 after the first vaccine or placebo injection. The material sequenced was peripheral blood, taken in a trial of Ad26.COV2.S vaccine versus placebo. Receptor source: a person aged 18-60 years who received the Ad26.COV2.S COVID-19 vaccine or a placebo.

The V call is TRBV6-2 or TRBV6-3, the J call TRBJ1-5, with a tentative D call TRBD1 (5 bases). The V end lost 2 bases, the J end lost 0 bases, and 8 bases lay between the germline ends. The CDR3 is 15 residues long. CDR1 is MNHEY and CDR2 is SVGEGT in the germline V gene. The DNA of the CDR3 is TGTGCCAGCAGTTACCAGGGTCATAGCAATCAGCCCCAGCATTTT. Protein sequence: CASSYQGHSNQPQHF.

The chain uses TRBV3-1 (or the pseudogene TRBV3-2) and TRBJ2-7, with a weak D call TRBD1 (5 bases). V was shortened by 4 bases and J by 0 bases, with 13 bases between the two germline ends. Looked up from germline, CDR1 is LGHDT and CDR2 is YNNKEL (reference sequence). This CDR3 has 15 residues. The CDR3 is CASSPGAWGSYEQYF. The CDR3 DNA follows: TGTGCCAGCAGCCCTGGGGCCTGGGGCTCCTACGAGCAGTACTTC.

The chain combines TRBV19 with TRBJ1-1, with a weak D call TRBD1 (5 bases). Per germline, CDR1 LNHDA and CDR2 SQIVND (reference sequence). V was pared by 6 bases and J by 4 bases, with 15 bases between. CDR3 size: 14 residues. This CDR3 is CASSGHPGVTEAFF. The CDR3 coding sequence is TGTGCCAGTAGCGGACATCCGGGGGTCACTGAAGCTTTCTTT.

The J gene is TRBJ2-3, the V gene TRBV7-2; D perhaps matches TRBD2 (7 bases). The germline V and J ends were trimmed by 4 bases and 10 bases, with 15 bases remaining between them. The CDR3 is made up of 13 amino acids. In germline, CDR1 is SGHTA, CDR2 FQGNSA. The CDR3 DNA reads TGTGCCAGCAGCTCGAGCCCGGGGGGCGCGCAGTATTTT. Translating it yields CASSSSPGGAQYF. Based on the CDR3 plus reference TRBV7-2 and TRBJ2-3, the full variable domain is GAGVSQSPSNKVTEKGKDVELRCDPISGHTALYWYRQSLGQGLEFLIYFQGNSAPDKSGLPSDRFSAERTGGSVSTLTIQRTQQEDSAVYLCASSSSPGGAQYFGPGTRLTVL.

The rearrangement joins TRBV2 to TRBJ2-2; D gene ambiguous. There are 14 residues in the CDR3. The V and J ends lost 6 bases and 8 bases respectively, with 16 bases between them. Germline V gene sequence: CDR1 SNHLY, CDR2 FYNNEI. The CDR3 reads CASRTVSDPGELFF. The CDR3 DNA follows: TGTGCCAGCAGGACCGTCTCTGACCCAGGGGAGCTGTTTTTT.

This sequence joins TRBV7-6 and TRBJ2-1; D gene ambiguous. CDR1 SGHVS and CDR2 FNYEAQ come from the germline V gene. V lost 2 bases to trimming and J lost 11 bases, with 10 bases between them. This CDR3 contains 12 residues. DNA of the CDR3: TGTGCCAGCAGCTTACCATTGACACAGCAGTTCTTC. Protein product: CASSLPLTQQFF.

This clone was detected once. This chain joins TRBV2 and TRBJ2-5; D is possibly TRBD2 (7 bases). Germline V lookup: CDR1 SNHLY, CDR2 FYNNEI. The ends were cut back, 7 bases at V and 7 bases at J, with 22 bases in the middle. This CDR3 contains 15 residues. The chain's CDR3 is CASKEYRGASSTQYF. DNA for the CDR3: TGTGCCAGCAAGGAGTACCGGGGGGCCTCTTCGACCCAGTACTTC.

This rearrangement joins TRBV13 to TRBJ1-2; D remains ambiguous. Trimming took off 3 bases at V and 10 bases at J, with 18 bases between the two ends. Germline lookup yields CDR1 PRHDT and CDR2 FYEKMQ (reference sequence). The CDR3 runs to 14 residues. CDR3 DNA sequence: TGTGCCAGCAGCTTGGCCGTCGGGGTCAACGACTACACCTTC. It yields the protein CASSLAVGVNDYTF. The full variable domain, in which reference TRBV13 and TRBJ1-2 provide the parts outside the CDR3, is AAGVIQSPRHLIKEKRETATLKCYPIPRHDTVYWYQQGPGQDPQFLISFYEKMQSDKGSIPDRFSAQQFSDYHSELNMSSLELGDSALYFCASSLAVGVNDYTFGSGTRLTVV.